This T cell receptor beta chain was recorded in a study of T cell responses to AZD1222 COVID-19 vaccine. Clones were sequenced by immunoSEQ multiplex PCR, and TCRdb holds only the in-frame ones, with some missing. The sample records some 79,000 clones, 80% to 90% being singletons. The length of the CDR3 is 14 residues. CDR1 and CDR2 (germline): LGHDT, YNNKEL (reference sequence). V dropped 4 bases and J dropped 6 bases, with 12 bases sitting between them. Study-wide findings and caveats: Mostly white British, mostly female donors; authors suggested clonal diversity may be underestimated. Spike-specific TCR breadth and depth went up after people got two AZD1222 doses.

As to this clone: The antigen remains undetermined.

This chain links TRBV3-1 (or the pseudogene TRBV3-2) with TRBJ2-2, with D tentatively TRBD1 (6 bases). Sequenced material: peripheral blood, taken 28 days after the second AZD1222 dose. This TCR was sampled from an adult who received the AZD1222 COVID-19 vaccine. CDR3 DNA: TGTGCCAGCAGCCGGAACAGGGAACCCGGGGAGCTGTTTTTT. This translates into CASSRNREPGELFF.